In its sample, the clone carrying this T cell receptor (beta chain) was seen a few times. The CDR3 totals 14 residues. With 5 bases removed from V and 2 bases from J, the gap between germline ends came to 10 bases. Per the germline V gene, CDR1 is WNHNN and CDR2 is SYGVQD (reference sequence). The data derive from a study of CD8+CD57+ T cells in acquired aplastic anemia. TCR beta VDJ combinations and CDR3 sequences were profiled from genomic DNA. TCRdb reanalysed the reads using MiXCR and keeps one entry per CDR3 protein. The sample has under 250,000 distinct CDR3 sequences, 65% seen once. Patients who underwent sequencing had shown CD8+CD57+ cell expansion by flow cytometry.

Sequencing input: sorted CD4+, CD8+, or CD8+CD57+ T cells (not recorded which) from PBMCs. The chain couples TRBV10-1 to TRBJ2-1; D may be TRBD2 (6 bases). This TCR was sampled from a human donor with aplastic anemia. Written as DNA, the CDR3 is TGCGCCAGCAGTACGGGAGCCCCCTACAATGAGCAGTTCTTC. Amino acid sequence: CASSTGAPYNEQFF.